These T cell receptor beta chains were read from a single sample in a study of shared clonotypes between healthy human individuals. The repertoire was sequenced with immunoSEQ multiplex PCR; TCRdb's copy has only in-frame clones and lacks some. The table records approximately 1,500,000 clones, 95% to 99% of them present only once. Sequenced sample: naive CD4+ T cells sorted from blood. The receptors originated from a man under 40 in good health. The CDR3 runs from the conserved cysteine through the conserved F or W. Each record gives: CDR3 protein, CDR3 DNA, V gene, clone size, D gene, J gene. The D gene is left open where the match is weak. Clone size is stated in some rows and not others, as once, few, many or a class when expanded.

CASTPYSITVGANVLTF | TGCGCCAGCACTCCCTACTCAATCACCGTAGGGGCCAACGTCCTGACTTTC | TRBV5-1 | . | . | TRBJ2-6
CASRTSGRYNEQFF | TGTGCCAGTAGAACTAGCGGGAGATACAATGAGCAGTTCTTC | TRBV19 | . | TRBD2 | TRBJ2-1
CASSPRTGEIYEQYF | TGTGCCAGCTCACCTAGGACAGGGGAAATTTACGAGCAGTACTTC | TRBV18 | . | TRBD1 | TRBJ2-7
CASSPPGMGGPHSNQPQHF | TGTGCCAGCTCACCACCGGGGATGGGGGGTCCCCATAGCAATCAGCCCCAGCATTTT | TRBV18 | . | . | TRBJ1-5
CSVGSPMAEQYF | TGCAGCGTTGGGAGCCCCATGGCCGAGCAGTACTTC | TRBV29-1 | . | . | TRBJ2-7
CASSLTGVNEQYF | TGTGCCAGCAGCTTAACGGGGGTTAACGAGCAGTACTTC | TRBV7-2 | once | . | TRBJ2-7
CASRGDEKLFF | TGTGCCAGCAGAGGGGATGAAAAACTGTTTTTT | TRBV2 | . | . | TRBJ1-4
CASSIDAGGAHYEQYF | TGTGCCAGTAGTATAGATGCGGGAGGCGCCCACTACGAGCAGTACTTC | TRBV19 | . | TRBD2 | TRBJ2-7
CASSLVAGWSTGELFF | TGTGCCAGCAGCTTAGTTGCAGGGTGGAGCACCGGGGAGCTGTTTTTT | TRBV11-1 | few | . | TRBJ2-2
CASSSPTGGFLVAFF | TGTGCCAGCAGCTCCCCGACAGGGGGCTTCCTGGTAGCTTTCTTT | TRBV11-2 | . | TRBD1 | TRBJ1-1
CASSVRDYSFSYNEQFF | TGTGCCAGCAGCGTTAGGGACTACTCTTTTTCCTACAATGAGCAGTTCTTC | TRBV9 | . | TRBD2 | TRBJ2-1
CASRKPGGRAGNEQFF | TGTGCCAGCAGAAAGCCGGGCGGGAGGGCCGGGAATGAGCAGTTCTTC | TRBV25-1 | once | TRBD2 | TRBJ2-1
CASSRTVMNTEAFF | TGTGCCAGTTCTAGGACAGTGATGAACACTGAAGCTTTCTTT | TRBV18 | . | . | TRBJ1-1
CASTKMGSRETQYF | TGTGCCAGCACCAAGATGGGTAGCCGGGAGACCCAGTACTTC | TRBV6-1 | . | . | TRBJ2-5
CASSLSDISYEQYF | TGTGCCAGCAGTCTCTCGGACATCTCCTACGAGCAGTACTTC | TRBV27 | . | . | TRBJ2-7
CASSLIPANYGYTF | TGTGCCAGCAGCTTAATTCCAGCTAACTATGGCTACACCTTC | TRBV7-3 | . | . | TRBJ1-2
CASSPLTRDSYNEQFF | TGTGCCAGCTCACCCCTCACGAGGGACTCCTACAATGAGCAGTTCTTC | TRBV18 | . | . | TRBJ2-1
CASSLLSGRETQYF | TGTGCCAGCAGTTTACTTTCGGGCAGGGAAACGCAGTATTTT | TRBV27 | . | . | TRBJ2-3
CASSLVQGAGGELFF | TGTGCCAGCAGCTTGGTCCAGGGGGCCGGCGGGGAGCTGTTTTTT | TRBV5-4 | once | TRBD1 | TRBJ2-2
CATSLTTGTSINTGELFF | TGTGCCACCAGCTTAACAACCGGGACTAGCATTAACACCGGGGAGCTGTTTTTT | TRBV15 | . | TRBD2 | TRBJ2-2
CASSGLDLFSYNEQFF | TGTGCCAGCAGCGGATTGGACTTATTCTCCTACAATGAGCAGTTCTTC | TRBV5-5 | . | . | TRBJ2-1
CASTLPGGQNTEAFF | TGTGCCAGCACACTACCCGGGGGCCAGAACACTGAAGCTTTCTTT | TRBV2 | . | . | TRBJ1-1
CASSLEPGQYYEQYF | TGCGCCAGCAGCCTAGAACCGGGTCAATACTACGAGCAGTACTTC | TRBV5-1 | . | . | TRBJ2-7